The source of this T cell receptor (beta chain) is a study of CD8+CD57+ T cells in acquired aplastic anemia. Study context: Mean DNA quantity obtained from sorted CD4+ and CD8+ cells was about 3 ug. CD4+ cell libraries from healthy donors averaged around 9.8 million reads.

Genomic DNA templated the TCR beta VDJ and CDR3 profiling. TCRdb analysed the reads with MiXCR anew, one entry per CDR3 protein. The sample has about 130,000 distinct CDR3 sequences; more than 40% are singletons. The clonotype was recovered from a human donor in good health, serving as a control. Input material: sorted CD4+, CD8+, or CD8+CD57+ T cells (not recorded which) from PBMCs.

In DNA form, the CDR3 reads TGTGCCAGCAGTCACAGGGGTGGCTACACCTTC. Protein: CASSHRGGYTF. J is TRBJ1-2 and V is TRBV7-9; 7 nucleotides match TRBD1. This CDR3 spans 11 amino acids. Germline V gives CDR1 SEHNR, CDR2 FQNEAQ (reference sequence). The V and J ends lost 6 bases and 7 bases, in that order; junction bases with no gene match: 2.